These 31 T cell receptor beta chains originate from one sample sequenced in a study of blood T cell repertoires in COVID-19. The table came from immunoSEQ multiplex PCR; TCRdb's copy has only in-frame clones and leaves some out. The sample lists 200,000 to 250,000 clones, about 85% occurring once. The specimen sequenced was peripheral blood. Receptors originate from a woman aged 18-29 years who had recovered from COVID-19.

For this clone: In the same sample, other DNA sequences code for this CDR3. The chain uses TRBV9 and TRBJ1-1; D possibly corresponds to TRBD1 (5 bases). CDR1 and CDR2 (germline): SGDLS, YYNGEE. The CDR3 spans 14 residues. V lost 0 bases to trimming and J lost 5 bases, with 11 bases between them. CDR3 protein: CASSVAGGNTEAFF. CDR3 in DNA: TGTGCCAGCAGCGTAGCGGGGGGGAATACTGAAGCTTTCTTT.

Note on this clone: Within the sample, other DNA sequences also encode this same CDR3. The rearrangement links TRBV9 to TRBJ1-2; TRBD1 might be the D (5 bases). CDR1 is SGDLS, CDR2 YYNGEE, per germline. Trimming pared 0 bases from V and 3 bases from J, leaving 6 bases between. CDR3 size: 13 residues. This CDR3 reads CASSVAGDYGYTF. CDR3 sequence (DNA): TGTGCCAGCAGCGTAGCGGGGGACTATGGCTACACCTTC.

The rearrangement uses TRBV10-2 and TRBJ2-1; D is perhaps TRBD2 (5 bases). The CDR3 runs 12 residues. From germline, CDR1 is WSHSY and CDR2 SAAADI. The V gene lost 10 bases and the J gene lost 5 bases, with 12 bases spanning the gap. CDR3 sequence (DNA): TGCGCCATCTGGACGGGAAACAATGAGCAGTTCTTC. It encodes CAIWTGNNEQFF.

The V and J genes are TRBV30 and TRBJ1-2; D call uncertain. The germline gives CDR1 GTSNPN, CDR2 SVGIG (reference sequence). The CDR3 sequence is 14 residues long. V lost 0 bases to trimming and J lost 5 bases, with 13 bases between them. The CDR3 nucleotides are TGTGCCTGGAGTGTACCCAACACAGCTTATGGCTACACCTTC. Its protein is CAWSVPNTAYGYTF. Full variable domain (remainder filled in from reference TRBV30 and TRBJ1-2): SQTIHQWPATLVQPVGSPLSLECTVEGTSNPNLYWYRQAAGRGLQLLFYSVGIGQISSEVPQNLSASRPQDRQFILSSKKLLLSDSGFYLCAWSVPNTAYGYTFGSGTRLTVV.

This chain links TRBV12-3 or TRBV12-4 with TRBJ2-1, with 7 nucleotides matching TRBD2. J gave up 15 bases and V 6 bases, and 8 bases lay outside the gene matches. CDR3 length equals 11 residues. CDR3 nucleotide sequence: TGTGCCAGCAGCGTAAGCGGGATCGGGTTCTTC. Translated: CASSVSGIGFF.

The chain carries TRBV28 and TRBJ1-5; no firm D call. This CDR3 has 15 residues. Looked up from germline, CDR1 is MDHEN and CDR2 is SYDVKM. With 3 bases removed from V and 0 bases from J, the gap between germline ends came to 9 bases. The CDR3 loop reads CASSFSLNSNQPQHF. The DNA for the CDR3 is TGTGCCAGCAGTTTTTCCCTTAATAGCAATCAGCCCCAGCATTTT.

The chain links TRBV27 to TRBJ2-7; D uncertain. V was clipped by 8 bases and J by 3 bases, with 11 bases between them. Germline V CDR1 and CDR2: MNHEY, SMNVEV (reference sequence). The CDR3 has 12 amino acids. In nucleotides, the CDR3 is TGTGCCAGCGGCCACAGCCACTACGAGCAGTACTTC. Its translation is CASGHSHYEQYF.

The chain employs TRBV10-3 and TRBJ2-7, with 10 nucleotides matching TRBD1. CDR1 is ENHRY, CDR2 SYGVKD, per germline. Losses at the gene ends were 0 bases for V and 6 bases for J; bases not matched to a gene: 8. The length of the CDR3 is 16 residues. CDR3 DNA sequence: TGTGCCATCAGTGAGTCTGGAGGGACAGGGGCCAGCGAGCAGTACTTC. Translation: CAISESGGTGASEQYF.

CDR3 coding DNA: TGTGCCAGCAGCCAAGTTCAGATTACCGGGGAGCTGTTTTTT. Protein product: CASSQVQITGELFF. The chain carries TRBV4-2 and TRBJ2-2; D not certain. The CDR3 covers 14 residues. V gave up 1 base and J gave up 5 bases, with 8 bases separating them. Germline V gene lookup returns CDR1 LGHNA and CDR2 YNFKEQ.

CDR3 sequence: CASSTPGQGVLETQYF. The CDR3 bases are TGTGCCAGCAGCACTCCGGGACAGGGTGTTCTAGAGACCCAGTACTTC. The chain couples TRBV7-9 to TRBJ2-5, with 9 bases aligning to TRBD1. The CDR3 sequence is 16 residues long. Germline V gives CDR1 SEHNR, CDR2 FQNEAQ (reference sequence). The V gene end was trimmed by 5 bases and the J gene end by 4 bases; junction bases not matched to a gene: 11.

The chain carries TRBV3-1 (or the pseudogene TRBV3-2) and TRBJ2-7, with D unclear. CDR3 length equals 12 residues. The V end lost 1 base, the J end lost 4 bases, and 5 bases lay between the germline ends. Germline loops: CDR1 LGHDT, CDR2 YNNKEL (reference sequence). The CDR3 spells CASSQARYEQYF. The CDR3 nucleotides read TGTGCCAGCAGCCAAGCTAGATACGAGCAGTACTTC.

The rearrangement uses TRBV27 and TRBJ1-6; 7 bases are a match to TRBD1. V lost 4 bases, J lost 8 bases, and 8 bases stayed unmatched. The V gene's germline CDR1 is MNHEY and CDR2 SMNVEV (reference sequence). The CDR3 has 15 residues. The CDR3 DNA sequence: TGTGCCAGCAGTTCAATATCAGGGGGACATTCACCCCTCCACTTT. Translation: CASSSISGGHSPLHF.

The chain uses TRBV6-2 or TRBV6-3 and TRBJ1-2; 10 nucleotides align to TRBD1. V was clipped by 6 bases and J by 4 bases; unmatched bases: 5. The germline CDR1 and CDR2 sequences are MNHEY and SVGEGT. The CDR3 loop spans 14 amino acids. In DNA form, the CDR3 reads TGTGCCAGCAGCCCGGGACAGGGGCGCTATGGCTACACCTTC. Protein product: CASSPGQGRYGYTF.

CDR3 loop: CASSQILESNLHYGYTF. Written as DNA, the CDR3 is TGTGCCAGCAGCCAAATCCTGGAGTCCAACCTTCACTATGGCTACACCTTC. The chain combines TRBV7-6 with TRBJ1-2; D not certain. Germline V gene sequence: CDR1 SGHVS, CDR2 FNYEAQ. Trimming removed 5 bases at V and 3 bases at J, with 22 bases between. The CDR3 has 17 residues.

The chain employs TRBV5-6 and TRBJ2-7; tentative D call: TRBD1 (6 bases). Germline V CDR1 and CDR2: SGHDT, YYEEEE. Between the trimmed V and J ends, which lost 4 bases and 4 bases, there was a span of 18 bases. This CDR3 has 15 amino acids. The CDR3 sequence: CASSAEPGQSYEQYF. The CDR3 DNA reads TGTGCCAGCAGCGCCGAGCCGGGACAAAGTTACGAGCAGTACTTC. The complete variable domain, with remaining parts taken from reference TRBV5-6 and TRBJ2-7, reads DAGVTQSPTHLIKTRGQQVTLRCSPKSGHDTVSWYQQALGQGPQFIFQYYEEEERQRGNFPDRFSGHQFPNYSSELNVNALLLGDSALYLCASSAEPGQSYEQYFGPGTRLTVT.

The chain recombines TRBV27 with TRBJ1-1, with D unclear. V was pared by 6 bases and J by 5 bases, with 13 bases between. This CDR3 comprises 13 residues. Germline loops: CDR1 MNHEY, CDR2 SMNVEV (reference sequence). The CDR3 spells CASSREPGTEAFF. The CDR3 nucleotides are TGTGCCAGCAGCCGTGAGCCGGGGACTGAAGCTTTCTTT.

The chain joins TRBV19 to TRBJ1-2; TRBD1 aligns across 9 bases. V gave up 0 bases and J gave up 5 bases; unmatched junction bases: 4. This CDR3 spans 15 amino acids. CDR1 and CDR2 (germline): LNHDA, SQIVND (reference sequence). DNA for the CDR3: TGTGCCAGTAGTATAGATGTGGGACAGGGATATGGCTACACCTTC. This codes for CASSIDVGQGYGYTF.

CDR3: CASSESRQAPLVRQYF. CDR3 nucleotides: TGTGCCAGCAGTGAATCCCGACAGGCCCCCTTAGTTCGGCAGTACTTC. The chain combines TRBV25-1 with TRBJ2-7, with D possibly matching TRBD1 (6 bases). CDR1 MGHDK and CDR2 SYGVNS come from the germline V gene. This CDR3 spans 16 amino acids. Trimming took off 1 base at V and 9 bases at J, with 22 bases between the two ends.

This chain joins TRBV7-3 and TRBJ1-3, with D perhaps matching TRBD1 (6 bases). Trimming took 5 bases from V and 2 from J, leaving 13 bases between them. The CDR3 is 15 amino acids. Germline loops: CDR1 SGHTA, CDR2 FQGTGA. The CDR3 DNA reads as TGTGCCAGCAGCCCAGTAGGGGGTCCTGGAAACACCATATATTTT. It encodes CASSPVGGPGNTIYF.

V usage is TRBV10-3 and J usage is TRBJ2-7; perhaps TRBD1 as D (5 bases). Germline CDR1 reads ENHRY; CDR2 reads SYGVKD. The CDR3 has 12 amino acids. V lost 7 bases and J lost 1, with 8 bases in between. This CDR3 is CAIMDNSYEQYF. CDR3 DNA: TGTGCCATCATGGACAATTCCTACGAGCAGTACTTC.

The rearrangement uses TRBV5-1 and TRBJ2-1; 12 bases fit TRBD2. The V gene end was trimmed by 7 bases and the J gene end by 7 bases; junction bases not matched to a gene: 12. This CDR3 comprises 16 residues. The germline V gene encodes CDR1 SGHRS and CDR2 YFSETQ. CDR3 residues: CASVLLAGGTNNEQFF. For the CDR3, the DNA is TGCGCCAGCGTCCTTCTAGCGGGAGGGACGAATAATGAGCAGTTCTTC.

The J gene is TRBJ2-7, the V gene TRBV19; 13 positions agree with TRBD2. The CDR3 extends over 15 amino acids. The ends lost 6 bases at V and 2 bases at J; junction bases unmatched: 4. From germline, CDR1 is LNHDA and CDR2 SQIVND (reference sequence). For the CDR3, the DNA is TGTGCCAGTAGGGGGACTAGCGGGAATCCCTACGAGCAGTACTTC. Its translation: CASRGTSGNPYEQYF.

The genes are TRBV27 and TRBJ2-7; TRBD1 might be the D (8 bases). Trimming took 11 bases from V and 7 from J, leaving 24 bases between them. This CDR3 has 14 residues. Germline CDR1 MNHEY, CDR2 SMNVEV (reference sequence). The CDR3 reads CASSGRQGAWEQYF. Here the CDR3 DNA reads TGTGCCTCCTCCGGGAGGCAGGGGGCTTGGGAGCAGTACTTC.

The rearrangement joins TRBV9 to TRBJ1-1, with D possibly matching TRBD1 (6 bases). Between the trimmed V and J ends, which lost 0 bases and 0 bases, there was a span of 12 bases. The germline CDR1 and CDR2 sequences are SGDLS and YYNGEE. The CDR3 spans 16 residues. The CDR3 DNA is TGTGCCAGCAGCGTAGACCCAGGGGAAATGAACACTGAAGCTTTCTTT. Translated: CASSVDPGEMNTEAFF.

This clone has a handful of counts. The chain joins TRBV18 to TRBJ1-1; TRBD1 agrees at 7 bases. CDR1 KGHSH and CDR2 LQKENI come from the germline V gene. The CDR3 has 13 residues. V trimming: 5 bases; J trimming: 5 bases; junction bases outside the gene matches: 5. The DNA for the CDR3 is TGTGCCAGCTCAGCTTCCAGGGGGACTGAAGCTTTCTTT. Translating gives CASSASRGTEAFF.

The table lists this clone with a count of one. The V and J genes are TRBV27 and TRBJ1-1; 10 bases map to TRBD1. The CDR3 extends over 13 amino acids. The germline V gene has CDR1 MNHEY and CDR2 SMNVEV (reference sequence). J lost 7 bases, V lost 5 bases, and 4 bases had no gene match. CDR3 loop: CASSTGQGVEAFF. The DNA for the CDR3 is TGTGCCAGCAGTACAGGACAGGGGGTTGAAGCTTTCTTT.

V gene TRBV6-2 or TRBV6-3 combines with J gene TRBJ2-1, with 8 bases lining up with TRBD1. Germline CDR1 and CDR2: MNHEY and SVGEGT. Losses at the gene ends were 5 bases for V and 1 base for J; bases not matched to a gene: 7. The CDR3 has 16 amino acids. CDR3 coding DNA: TGTGCCAGCAGTCCACCTAGGACAGGGTCCTACAATGAGCAGTTCTTC. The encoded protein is CASSPPRTGSYNEQFF.

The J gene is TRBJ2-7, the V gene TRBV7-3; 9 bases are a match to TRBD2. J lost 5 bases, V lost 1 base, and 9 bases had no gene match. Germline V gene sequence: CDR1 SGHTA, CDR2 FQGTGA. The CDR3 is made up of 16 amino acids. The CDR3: CASSLRAGTSRHEQYF. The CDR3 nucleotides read TGTGCCAGCAGCTTAAGGGCGGGGACTAGCAGGCACGAGCAGTACTTC. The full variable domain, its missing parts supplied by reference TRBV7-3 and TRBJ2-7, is GAGVSQTPSNKVTEKGKYVELRCDPISGHTALYWYRQSLGQGPEFLIYFQGTGAADDSGLPNDRFFAVRPEGSVSTLKIQRTERGDSAVYLCASSLRAGTSRHEQYFGPGTRLTVT.

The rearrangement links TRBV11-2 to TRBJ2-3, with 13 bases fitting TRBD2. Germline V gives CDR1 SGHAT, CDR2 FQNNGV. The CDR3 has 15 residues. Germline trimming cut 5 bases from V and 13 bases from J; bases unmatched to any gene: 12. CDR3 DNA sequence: TGTGCCAGCAGCGTATATAGGACTAGCGGGGGCCTGAAGTATTTT. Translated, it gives CASSVYRTSGGLKYF. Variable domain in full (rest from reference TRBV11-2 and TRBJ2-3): EAGVAQSPRYKIIEKRQSVAFWCNPISGHATLYWYQQILGQGPKLLIQFQNNGVVDDSQLPKDRFSAERLKGVDSTLKIQPAKLEDSAVYLCASSVYRTSGGLKYFGPGTRLTVL.

CDR3 coding DNA: TGTGCCAGCAGGGGGACTAGCGGAGTTGGGTGGGCCACAGATACGCAGTATTTT. The encoded protein is CASRGTSGVGWATDTQYF. The chain is built from TRBV21-1 and TRBJ2-3; TRBD2 is taken as the D call from the table, unchecked against the DNA. TRBV21-1 is recorded as a pseudogene. The CDR3 sequence is 18 residues long.

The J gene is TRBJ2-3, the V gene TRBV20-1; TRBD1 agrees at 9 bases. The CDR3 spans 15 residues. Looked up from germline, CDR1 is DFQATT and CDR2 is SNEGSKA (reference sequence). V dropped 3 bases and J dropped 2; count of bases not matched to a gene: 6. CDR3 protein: CSASAGQGSTDTQYF. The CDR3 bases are TGCAGTGCTAGTGCGGGACAGGGTTCCACAGATACGCAGTATTTT.